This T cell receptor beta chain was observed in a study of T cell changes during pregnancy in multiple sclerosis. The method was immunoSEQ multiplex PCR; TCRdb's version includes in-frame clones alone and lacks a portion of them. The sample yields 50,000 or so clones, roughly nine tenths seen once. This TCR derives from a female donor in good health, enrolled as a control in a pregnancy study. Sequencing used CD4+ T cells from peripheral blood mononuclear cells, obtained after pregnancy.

CDR3 loop: CASSRGQGRTGELFF. Written as DNA, the CDR3 is TGTGCCAGCAGCCGTGGACAGGGTAGGACCGGGGAGCTGTTTTTT. This rearrangement joins TRBV11-3 to TRBJ2-2, with 8 bases that match TRBD1. The germline V gene has CDR1 SGHNT and CDR2 YENEEA. After removal of 5 bases from V and 5 bases from J, the junction contained 7 bases not matched to a gene. The CDR3 is 15 residues long.